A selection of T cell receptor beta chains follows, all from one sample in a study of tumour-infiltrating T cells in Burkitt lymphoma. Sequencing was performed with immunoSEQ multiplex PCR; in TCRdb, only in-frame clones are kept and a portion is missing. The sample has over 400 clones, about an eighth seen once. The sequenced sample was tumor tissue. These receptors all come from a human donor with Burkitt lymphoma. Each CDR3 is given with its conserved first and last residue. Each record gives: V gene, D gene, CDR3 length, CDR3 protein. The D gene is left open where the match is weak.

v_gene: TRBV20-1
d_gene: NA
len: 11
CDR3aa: CSAIQQKTQYF

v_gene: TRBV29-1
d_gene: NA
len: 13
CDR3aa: CSVEGGSNEKLFF

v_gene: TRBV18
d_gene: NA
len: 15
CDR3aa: CASSSTDRPGVGAFF

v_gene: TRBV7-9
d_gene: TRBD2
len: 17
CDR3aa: CASGGKAGGVSTGELFF

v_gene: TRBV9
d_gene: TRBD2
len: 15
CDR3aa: CASSGVLAEPAKQFF

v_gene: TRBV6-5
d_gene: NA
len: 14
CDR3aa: CASSPVAGAPEAFF

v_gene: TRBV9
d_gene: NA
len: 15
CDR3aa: CASSALPGLGEKLFF

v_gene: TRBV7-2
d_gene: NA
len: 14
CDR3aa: CASSDEQGDEKLFF

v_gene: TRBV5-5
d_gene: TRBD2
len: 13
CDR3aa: CASSRAGLNEQFF

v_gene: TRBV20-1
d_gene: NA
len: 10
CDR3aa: CSASGYEQFF

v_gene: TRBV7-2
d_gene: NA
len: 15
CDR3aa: CASSLTGATADTQYF

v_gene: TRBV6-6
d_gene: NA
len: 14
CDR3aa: CASSLGGGADTQYF

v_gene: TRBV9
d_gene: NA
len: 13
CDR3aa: CASSVGGDYGYTF

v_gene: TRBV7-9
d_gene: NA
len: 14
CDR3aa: CASSLAASTDTQYF

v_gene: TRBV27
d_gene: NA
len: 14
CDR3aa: CASSLLGGLETQYF

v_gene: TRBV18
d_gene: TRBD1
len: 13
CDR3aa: CASSRDSNEKLFF

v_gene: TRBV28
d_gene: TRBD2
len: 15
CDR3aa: CASSTGTSVHNEQFF

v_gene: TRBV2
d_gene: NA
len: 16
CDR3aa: CASIRDKPGGTYGYTF

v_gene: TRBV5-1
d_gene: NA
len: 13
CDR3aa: CASSWGEAAGYTF

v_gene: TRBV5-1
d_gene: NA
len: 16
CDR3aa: CASSWSSRSSYNEQFF

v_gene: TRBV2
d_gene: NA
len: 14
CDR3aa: CASKGVAADNEQFF

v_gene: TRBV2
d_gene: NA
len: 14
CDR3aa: CASSAAYRTDTQYF

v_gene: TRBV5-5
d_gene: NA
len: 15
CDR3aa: CASSLLERWAYEQYF

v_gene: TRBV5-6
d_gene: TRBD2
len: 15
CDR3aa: CASSLDRGGAQTQYF

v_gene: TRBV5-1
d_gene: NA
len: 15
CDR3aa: CASSPTGADNSPLHF

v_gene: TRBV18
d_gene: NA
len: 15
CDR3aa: CASSPTGDNNSPLHF

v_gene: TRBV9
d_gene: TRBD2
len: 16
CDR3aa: CASSPGLATSTDTQYF

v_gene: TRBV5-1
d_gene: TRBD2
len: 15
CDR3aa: CASSLFPSGTYEQYF

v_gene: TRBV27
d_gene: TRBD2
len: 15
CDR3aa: CASSSLAGGTDTQYF

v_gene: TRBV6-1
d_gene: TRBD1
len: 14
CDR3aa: CATRGQGRSYIQYF

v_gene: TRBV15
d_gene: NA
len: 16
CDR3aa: CATSREVQASNQPQHF

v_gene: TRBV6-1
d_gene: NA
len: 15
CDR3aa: CASSTPGRQSHEQYF

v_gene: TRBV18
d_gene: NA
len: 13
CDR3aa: CASSPRGLREQFF

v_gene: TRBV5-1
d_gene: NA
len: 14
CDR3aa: CASSFSGVQETQYF

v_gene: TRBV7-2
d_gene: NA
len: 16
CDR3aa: CASSLEWSGPSYEQYF

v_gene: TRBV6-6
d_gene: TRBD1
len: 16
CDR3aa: CASSYTRDRGNQPQHF

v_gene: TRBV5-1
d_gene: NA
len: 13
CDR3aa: CASSSPSPGELFF

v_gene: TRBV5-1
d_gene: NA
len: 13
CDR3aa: CASAVGGGTEAFF

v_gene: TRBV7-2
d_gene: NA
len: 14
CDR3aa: CASSSRVLNTEAFF

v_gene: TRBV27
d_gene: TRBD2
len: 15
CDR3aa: CASSSLAGGVDTQYF

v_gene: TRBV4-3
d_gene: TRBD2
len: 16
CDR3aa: CASSQGGGRAGDTQYF

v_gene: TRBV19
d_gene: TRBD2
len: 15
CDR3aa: CASRKTSGGYNEQFF

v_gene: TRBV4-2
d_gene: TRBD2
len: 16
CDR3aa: CASSPLAGGRRNEQFF

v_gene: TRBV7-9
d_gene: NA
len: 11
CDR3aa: CASSQRESYTF

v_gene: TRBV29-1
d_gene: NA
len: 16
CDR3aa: CSVGGGVAGLTDTQYF

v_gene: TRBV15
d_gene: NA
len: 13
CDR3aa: CATSYPPDDEQFF

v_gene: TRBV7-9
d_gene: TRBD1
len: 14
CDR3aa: CASSQGRGPGEQYF

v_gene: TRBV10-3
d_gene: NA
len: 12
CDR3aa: CAIRGYHNEQFF

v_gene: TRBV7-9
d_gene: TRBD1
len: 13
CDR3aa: CASSPTGGDGYIF

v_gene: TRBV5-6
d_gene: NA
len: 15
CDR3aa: CASSIVGQSGEKLFF

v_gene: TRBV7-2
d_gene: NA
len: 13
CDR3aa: CASSLEPRAEQYF

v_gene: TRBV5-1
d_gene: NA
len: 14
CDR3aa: CASRRDRNTGELFF

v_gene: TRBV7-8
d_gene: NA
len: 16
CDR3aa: CASSVQGFLTYNEQFF